A single sample is the source of the 8 T cell receptor beta chains below, sequenced in a study of blood T cell repertoires in COVID-19. Produced via immunoSEQ multiplex PCR; TCRdb's table is partial and in-frame only. The sample shows over 140,000 clones, roughly 79% of them seen only once. The sample taken for sequencing was PBMCs or T cells enriched from blood (not recorded which). Receptors were obtained from a woman between 45 and 60 years old who had recovered from COVID-19.

The chain links TRBV21-1 to TRBJ2-7; TRBD2, the table's D call, lacks a check against the DNA. TRBV21-1 is flagged as a pseudogene. This CDR3 has 18 residues. The CDR3, as DNA: TGTGCCAGCGAAGCAAGCCTAGCGGATAACCCAGAAACTCACGAGCAGTACTTC. Protein: CASEASLADNPETHEQYF.

This clone has more than one count but fewer than ten. The chain combines TRBV12-5 with TRBJ2-1; D call uncertain. There are 13 residues in the CDR3. CDR1 and CDR2 (germline): LGHNT, FRNRAP. V gave up 7 bases and J gave up 1 base, with 8 bases separating them. CDR3 nucleotides: TGTGCTAGTGTTCACGAGTCCTACAATGAGCAGTTCTTC. Translated, it gives CASVHESYNEQFF.

This sequence joins TRBV18 and TRBJ1-3; 8 nucleotides agree with TRBD1. With 6 bases clipped from V and 0 bases from J, the junction kept 4 bases outside the gene matches. Germline CDR1 KGHSH, CDR2 LQKENI. The CDR3 contains 15 residues. The CDR3 protein is CASSQDRGSGNTIYF. CDR3 DNA sequence: TGTGCCAGCTCGCAAGACAGGGGCTCTGGAAACACCATATATTTT.

The rearrangement links TRBV9 to TRBJ2-3; 8 bases map to TRBD2. Germline loops: CDR1 SGDLS, CDR2 YYNGEE. After removal of 0 bases from V and 4 bases from J, the junction contained 4 bases not matched to a gene. CDR3 length equals 15 residues. The CDR3 here is CASSVVAGGSDTQYF. The CDR3 DNA follows: TGTGCCAGCAGCGTAGTGGCGGGAGGTTCAGATACGCAGTATTTT. The entire variable domain, with the rest obtained from reference TRBV9 and TRBJ2-3, is as follows: DSGVTQTPKHLITATGQRVTLRCSPRSGDLSVYWYQQSLDQGLQFLIQYYNGEERAKGNILERFSAQQFPDLHSELNLSSLELGDSALYFCASSVVAGGSDTQYFGPGTRLTVL.

V usage is TRBV15 and J usage is TRBJ2-2; 8 bases align to TRBD1. The CDR3 extends over 15 amino acids. Germline loops: CDR1 LNHNV, CDR2 YYDKDF (reference sequence). V trimming: 4 bases; J trimming: 7 bases; junction bases outside the gene matches: 8. DNA of the CDR3: TGTGCCACCAGCAAAGGCCAGGGGGCGATCGGGGAGCTGTTTTTT. Translated: CATSKGQGAIGELFF.

This chain joins TRBV4-1 and TRBJ2-5; weak D call: TRBD2 (7 bases). Trimming stripped 0 bases from V and 7 bases from J, with 30 bases between. This CDR3 contains 20 residues. Germline V gene lookup returns CDR1 MGHRA and CDR2 YSYEKL. The CDR3 nucleotides read TGCGCCAGCAGCCAAGATTCTGGCAGGAGGGGGGGCCTTGGTCAGGTGACCCAGTACTTC. Translation gives CASSQDSGRRGGLGQVTQYF.

This chain connects TRBV6-2 or TRBV6-3 to TRBJ2-7, with a weak D call TRBD1 (7 bases). The length of the CDR3 is 19 residues. Trimming cost V 6 bases and J 3 bases, with 30 bases left between them. Germline CDR1 is MNHEY and CDR2 is SVGEGT. CDR3 nucleotide sequence: TGTGCCAGCAGCACTACCCTAATTGGACAGGCCTCGCGGGGCTACGAGCAGTACTTC. This encodes CASSTTLIGQASRGYEQYF.

This clone was counted once. The DNA for the CDR3 is TGTGCCAGCAGTGGGTTTCAGGGGAGTTACGAGCAGTACTTC. Amino acid sequence: CASSGFQGSYEQYF. The gene calls are TRBV2 and TRBJ2-7; D may be TRBD1 (6 bases). CDR1 and CDR2 (germline): SNHLY, FYNNEI. The CDR3 consists of 14 residues. Trimming cost V 4 bases and J 4 bases, with 14 bases left between them. The full variable domain, with the rest looked up from reference TRBV2 and TRBJ2-7, is EPEVTQTPSHQVTQMGQEVILRCVPISNHLYFYWYRQILGQKVEFLVSFYNNEISEKSEIFDDQFSVERPDGSNFTLKIRSTKLEDSAMYFCASSGFQGSYEQYFGPGTRLTVT.